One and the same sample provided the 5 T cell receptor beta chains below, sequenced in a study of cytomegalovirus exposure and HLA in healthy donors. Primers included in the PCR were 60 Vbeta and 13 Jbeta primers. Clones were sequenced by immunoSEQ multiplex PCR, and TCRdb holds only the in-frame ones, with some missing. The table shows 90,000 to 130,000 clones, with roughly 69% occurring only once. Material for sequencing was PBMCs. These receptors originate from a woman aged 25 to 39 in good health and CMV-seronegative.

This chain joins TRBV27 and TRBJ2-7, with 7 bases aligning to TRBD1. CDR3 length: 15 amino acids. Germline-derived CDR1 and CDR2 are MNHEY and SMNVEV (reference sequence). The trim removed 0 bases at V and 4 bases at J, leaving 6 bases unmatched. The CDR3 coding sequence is TGTGCCAGCAGTTTATCGAAGGGGGCTCCATACGAGCAGTACTTC. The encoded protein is CASSLSKGAPYEQYF.

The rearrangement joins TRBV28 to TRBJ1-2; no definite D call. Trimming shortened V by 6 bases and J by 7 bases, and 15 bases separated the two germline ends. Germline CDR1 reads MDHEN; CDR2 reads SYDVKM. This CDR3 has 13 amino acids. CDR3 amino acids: CASSSLGLGGYTF. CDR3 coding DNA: TGTGCCAGCAGCTCCCTAGGTTTAGGTGGCTACACCTTC.

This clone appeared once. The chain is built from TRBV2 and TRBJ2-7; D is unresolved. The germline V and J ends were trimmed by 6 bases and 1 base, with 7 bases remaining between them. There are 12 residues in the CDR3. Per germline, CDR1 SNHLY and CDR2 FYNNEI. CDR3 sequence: CASRTESYEQYF. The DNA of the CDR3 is TGTGCCAGCAGAACAGAGTCCTACGAGCAGTACTTC.

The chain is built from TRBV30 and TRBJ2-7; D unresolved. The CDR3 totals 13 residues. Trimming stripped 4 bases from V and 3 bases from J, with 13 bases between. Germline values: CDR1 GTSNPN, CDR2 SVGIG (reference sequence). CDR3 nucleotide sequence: TGTGCCTGGATAGGCCGGGTAAACTACGAGCAGTACTTC. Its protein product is CAWIGRVNYEQYF.

The CDR3: CASSLGYRDSEAFF. CDR3 DNA: TGTGCCAGCAGCTTAGGATACCGGGACAGTGAAGCTTTCTTT. The rearrangement links TRBV11-3 to TRBJ1-1, with 7 bases lining up with TRBD1. This CDR3 region has 14 residues. Germline loops: CDR1 SGHNT, CDR2 YENEEA. The junction had 6 bases not matched to a gene; V was cut back by 1 base and J by 7 bases.